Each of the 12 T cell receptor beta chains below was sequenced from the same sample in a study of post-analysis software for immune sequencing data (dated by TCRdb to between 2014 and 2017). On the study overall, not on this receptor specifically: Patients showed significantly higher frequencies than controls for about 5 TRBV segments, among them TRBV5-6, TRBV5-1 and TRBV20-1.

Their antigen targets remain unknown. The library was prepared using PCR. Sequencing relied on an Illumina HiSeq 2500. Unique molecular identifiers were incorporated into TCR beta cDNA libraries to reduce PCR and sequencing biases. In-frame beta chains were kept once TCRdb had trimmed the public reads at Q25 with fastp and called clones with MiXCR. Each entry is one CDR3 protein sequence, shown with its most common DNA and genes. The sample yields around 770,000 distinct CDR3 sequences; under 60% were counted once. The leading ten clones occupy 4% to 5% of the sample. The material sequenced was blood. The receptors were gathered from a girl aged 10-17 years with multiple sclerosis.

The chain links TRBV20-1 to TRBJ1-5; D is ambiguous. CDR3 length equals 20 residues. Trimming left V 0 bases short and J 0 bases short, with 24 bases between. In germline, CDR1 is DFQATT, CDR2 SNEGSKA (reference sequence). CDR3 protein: CSARDLMGRSVAHSNQPQHF. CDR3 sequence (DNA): TGCAGTGCTAGAGATCTTATGGGGAGGTCAGTTGCTCATAGCAATCAGCCCCAGCATTTT.

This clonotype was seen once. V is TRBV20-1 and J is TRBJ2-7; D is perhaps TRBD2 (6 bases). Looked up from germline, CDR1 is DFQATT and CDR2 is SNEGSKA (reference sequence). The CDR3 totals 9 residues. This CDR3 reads CRGGDEQYF. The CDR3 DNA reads TGCAGGGGAGGTGATGAGCAGTACTTC.

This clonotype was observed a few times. This chain's CDR3 is CASSLDGGYQETQYF. DNA of the CDR3: TGTGCCAGCAGCTTAGACGGGGGGTATCAAGAGACCCAGTACTTC. This rearrangement joins TRBV7-9 to TRBJ2-5; 7 bases map to TRBD2. Germline V CDR1 and CDR2: SEHNR, FQNEAQ (reference sequence). V trimming: 1 base; J trimming: 2 bases; junction bases outside the gene matches: 4. The length of the CDR3 is 15 residues.

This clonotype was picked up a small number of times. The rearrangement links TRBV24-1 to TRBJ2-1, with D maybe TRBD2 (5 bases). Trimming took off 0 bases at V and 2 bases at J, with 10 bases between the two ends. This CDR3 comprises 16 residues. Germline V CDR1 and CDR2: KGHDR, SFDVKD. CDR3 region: CATSDLGSTTYNEQFF. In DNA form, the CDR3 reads TGTGCCACCAGTGATTTGGGGAGTACCACCTACAATGAGCAGTTCTTC.

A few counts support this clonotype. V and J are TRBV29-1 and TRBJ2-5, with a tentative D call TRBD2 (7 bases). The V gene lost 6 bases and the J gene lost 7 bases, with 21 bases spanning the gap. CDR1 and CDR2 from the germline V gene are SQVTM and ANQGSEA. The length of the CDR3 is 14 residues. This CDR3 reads CSVGAVAGVMTQYF. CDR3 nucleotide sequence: TGCAGCGTGGGGGCAGTGGCGGGAGTGATGACCCAGTACTTC.

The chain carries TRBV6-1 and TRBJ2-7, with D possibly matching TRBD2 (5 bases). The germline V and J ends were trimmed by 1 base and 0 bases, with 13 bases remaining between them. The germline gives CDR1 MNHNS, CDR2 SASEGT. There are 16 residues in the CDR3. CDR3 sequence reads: CASSEEWQTISYEQYF. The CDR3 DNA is TGTGCCAGCAGTGAAGAGTGGCAGACTATCTCCTACGAGCAGTACTTC.

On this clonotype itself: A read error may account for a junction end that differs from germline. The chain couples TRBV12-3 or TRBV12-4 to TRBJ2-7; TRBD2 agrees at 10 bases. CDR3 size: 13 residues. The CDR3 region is CGSSSIAGGEQYF. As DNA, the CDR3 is TGTGGCAGCAGCTCTATAGCGGGAGGCGAGCAGTACTTC.

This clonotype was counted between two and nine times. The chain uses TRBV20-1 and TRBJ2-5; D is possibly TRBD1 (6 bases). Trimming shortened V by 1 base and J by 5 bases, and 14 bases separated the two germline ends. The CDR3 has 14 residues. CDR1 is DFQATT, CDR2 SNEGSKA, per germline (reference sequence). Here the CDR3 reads CSARARGMGETQYF. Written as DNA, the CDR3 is TGCAGTGCTAGAGCCAGGGGAATGGGGGAGACCCAGTACTTC.

CDR3 protein: CSANSGGNQETQYF. The CDR3, as DNA: TGCAGCGCCAACAGCGGGGGCAACCAAGAGACCCAGTACTTC. This rearrangement joins TRBV29-1 to TRBJ2-5, with 8 bases identical to TRBD2. V was clipped by 7 bases and J by 0 bases; unmatched bases: 7. CDR3 length: 14 residues. Germline V gene sequence: CDR1 SQVTM, CDR2 ANQGSEA.

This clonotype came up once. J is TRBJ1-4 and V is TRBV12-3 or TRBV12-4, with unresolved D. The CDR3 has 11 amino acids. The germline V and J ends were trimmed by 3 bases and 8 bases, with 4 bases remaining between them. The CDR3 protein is CASSFMEKLFF. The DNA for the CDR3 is TGTGCCAGCAGTTTTATGGAAAAACTGTTTTTT.

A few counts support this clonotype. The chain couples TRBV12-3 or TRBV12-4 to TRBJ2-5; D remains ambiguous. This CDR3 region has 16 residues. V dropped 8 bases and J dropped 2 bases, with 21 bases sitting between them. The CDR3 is CASGGRIRVGQETQYF. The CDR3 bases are TGTGCCAGCGGCGGTAGGATCCGGGTGGGTCAAGAGACCCAGTACTTC.

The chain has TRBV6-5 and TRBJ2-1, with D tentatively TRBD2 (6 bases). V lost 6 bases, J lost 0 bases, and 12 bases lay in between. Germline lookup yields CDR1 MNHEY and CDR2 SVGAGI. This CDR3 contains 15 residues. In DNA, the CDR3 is TGTGCCAGCAGCCGTAGCGGCCGCTCCTACAATGAGCAGTTCTTC. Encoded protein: CASSRSGRSYNEQFF.